One and the same sample provided the 16 T cell receptor beta chains below, sequenced in a study of shared clonotypes between healthy human individuals. Sequencing used immunoSEQ multiplex PCR; TCRdb keeps in-frame clones, though not all of them. The data show about 680,000 clones, roughly 73% seen once. The sample was memory CD4+ T cells sorted from blood. The sample's subset: CD45RA-negative fraction. All receptors come from a woman in her twenties or thirties in good health.

Details on this clone: Other nucleotide sequences in the sample specify the same CDR3. The chain joins TRBV11-2 to TRBJ2-1; D gene unclear. This CDR3 spans 13 amino acids. V was cut by 1 base and J by 4 bases, with 5 bases left in between. Germline values: CDR1 SGHAT, CDR2 FQNNGV. CDR3 DNA: TGTGCCAGCAGCTTAGGGCTTTACAATGAGCAGTTCTTC. Translating it yields CASSLGLYNEQFF. The whole variable domain, remainder taken from reference TRBV11-2 and TRBJ2-1, is EAGVAQSPRYKIIEKRQSVAFWCNPISGHATLYWYQQILGQGPKLLIQFQNNGVVDDSQLPKDRFSAERLKGVDSTLKIQPAKLEDSAVYLCASSLGLYNEQFFGPGTRLTVL.

In this sample, this clone turned up once. The chain is built from TRBV19 and TRBJ2-7; tentative D call: TRBD1 (6 bases). Trimming shortened V by 0 bases and J by 7 bases, and 16 bases separated the two germline ends. This CDR3 region has 15 residues. CDR1 and CDR2 from the germline V gene are LNHDA and SQIVND (reference sequence). The CDR3 DNA follows: TGTGCCAGTAGTATAGATAAGGGGACACTACGGGAGCAGTACTTC. Protein sequence: CASSIDKGTLREQYF.

The J gene is TRBJ2-3, the V gene TRBV30; D is ambiguous. CDR1 is GTSNPN, CDR2 SVGIG, per germline (reference sequence). The V and J ends lost 2 bases and 3 bases respectively, with 9 bases between them. This CDR3 is 13 amino acids long. CDR3 DNA: TGTGCCTGGAGTCTCGCTAATACAGATACGCAGTATTTT. Amino acid sequence: CAWSLANTDTQYF.

The J gene is TRBJ2-1, the V gene TRBV29-1, with 8 bases identical to TRBD1. This CDR3 region has 13 residues. After removal of 4 bases from V and 7 bases from J, the junction contained 6 bases not matched to a gene. Germline V lookup: CDR1 SQVTM, CDR2 ANQGSEA. CDR3 in DNA: TGCAGCGTTGCACAGGGGGTGTTGAATGAGCAGTTCTTC. It translates to CSVAQGVLNEQFF.

This sequence joins TRBV6-1 and TRBJ1-1, with a tentative D call TRBD1 (5 bases). CDR1 is MNHNS and CDR2 is SASEGT in the germline V gene. This CDR3 has 12 amino acids. Trimming took 9 bases from V and 5 from J, leaving 13 bases between them. CDR3 residues: CASLMWGTEAFF. The CDR3 nucleotides are TGTGCCAGTCTAATGTGGGGGACTGAAGCTTTCTTT.

Turning to this clone: Germline and junction disagree at one end, which may indicate a read error. The V call is TRBV5-1, the J call TRBJ2-4; TRBD1 aligns across 9 bases. Germline V gives CDR1 SGHRS, CDR2 YFSETQ. There are 13 residues in the CDR3. The CDR3 DNA sequence: TGCGCCAGCAGCTTACTGACAGGGGGTAGCCTCGTCTTC. As protein: CASSLLTGGSLVF.

The CDR3 DNA reads as TGTGCCAGCAGCACGGGACCTGGACTAGTCGATGAGCAGTTCTTC. This codes for CASSTGPGLVDEQFF. This chain uses TRBV6-6 with TRBJ2-1; TRBD2 agrees at 7 bases. The V segment lost 6 bases and the J segment 8 bases; nucleotides outside the gene matches: 13. The germline V gene has CDR1 MNHNY and CDR2 SVGAGI (reference sequence). The CDR3 is made up of 15 amino acids.

The gene calls are TRBV19 and TRBJ1-5; D is ambiguous. Germline V gene sequence: CDR1 LNHDA, CDR2 SQIVND (reference sequence). The CDR3 runs to 15 residues. Trimming removed 7 bases at V and 9 bases at J, with 22 bases between. The CDR3 loop reads CASMVYGDTSPPQHF. CDR3 nucleotide sequence: TGTGCCAGTATGGTGTATGGTGACACCTCACCGCCCCAGCATTTT.

The genes are TRBV28 and TRBJ1-2; a weak D match, TRBD1 (6 bases). CDR1 MDHEN and CDR2 SYDVKM come from the germline V gene. This CDR3 is built from 15 residues. V lost 0 bases and J lost 3, with 11 bases in between. CDR3 protein: CASSLWASGDYGYTF. The CDR3 DNA is TGTGCCAGCAGTTTATGGGCCTCAGGGGACTATGGCTACACCTTC.

The V and J genes are TRBV5-4 and TRBJ2-1; possible D gene TRBD1, 6 bases. The germline CDR1 and CDR2 sequences are SGHNT and YYREEE (reference sequence). The CDR3 covers 15 residues. Trimming stripped 2 bases from V and 2 bases from J, with 11 bases between. The CDR3 DNA reads as TGTGCCAGCAGCTTATCAGGGGACACCTACAATGAGCAGTTCTTC. This encodes CASSLSGDTYNEQFF.

The chain uses TRBV5-4 and TRBJ2-7; 11 positions match TRBD2. The CDR3 loop spans 14 amino acids. Germline CDR1 reads SGHNT; CDR2 reads YYREEE (reference sequence). Trimming at V came to 3 bases and at J to 6 bases, leaving 5 bases not matched to a gene. CDR3 residues: CASSYIGTSGEQYF. In nucleotides, the CDR3 is TGTGCCAGCAGCTATATAGGGACTAGCGGCGAGCAGTACTTC.

This chain uses TRBV28 with TRBJ1-1; D is possibly TRBD1 (6 bases). V dropped 9 bases and J dropped 6 bases, with 17 bases sitting between them. Germline CDR1 and CDR2: MDHEN and SYDVKM. The CDR3 is made up of 13 amino acids. The CDR3 region is CASSMHREAEAFF. CDR3 nucleotides: TGTGCCAGTTCTATGCACAGGGAGGCTGAAGCTTTCTTT.

The V gene is TRBV30, the J gene TRBJ2-2; unclear D gene. CDR1 GTSNPN and CDR2 SVGIG come from the germline V gene (reference sequence). Trimming left V 6 bases short and J 0 bases short, with 8 bases between. This CDR3 region has 13 residues. CDR3 DNA: TGTGCCTGTATTGGGTCGAACACCGGGGAGCTGTTTTTT. Translation: CACIGSNTGELFF.

The chain recombines TRBV13 with TRBJ2-1; 9 bases are a match to TRBD1. The CDR3 sequence is 16 residues long. Trimming took 4 bases from V and 2 from J; bases not matched to a gene: 6. The germline V gene has CDR1 PRHDT and CDR2 FYEKMQ (reference sequence). Here the CDR3 DNA reads TGTGCCAGCAGCTCATACCGGGACAGGGCCTACAATGAGCAGTTCTTC. It yields the protein CASSSYRDRAYNEQFF. The full variable domain, its missing parts supplied by reference TRBV13 and TRBJ2-1, is AAGVIQSPRHLIKEKRETATLKCYPIPRHDTVYWYQQGPGQDPQFLISFYEKMQSDKGSIPDRFSAQQFSDYHSELNMSSLELGDSALYFCASSSYRDRAYNEQFFGPGTRLTVL.

The chain has TRBV28 and TRBJ2-7; 8 bases are a match to TRBD2. Trimming cost V 6 bases and J 7 bases; bases outside gene matches: 14. This CDR3 comprises 15 residues. Germline V gives CDR1 MDHEN, CDR2 SYDVKM. CDR3 sequence reads: CASRRPGLVSYEQYF. For the CDR3, the DNA is TGTGCCAGCAGACGGCCGGGACTAGTCTCTTATGAGCAGTACTTC.

This chain uses TRBV2 with TRBJ2-3, with 7 bases that match TRBD2. CDR3 length: 16 amino acids. From germline, CDR1 is SNHLY and CDR2 FYNNEI. With 5 bases clipped from V and 2 bases from J, the junction kept 10 bases outside the gene matches. The CDR3 bases are TGTGCCAGCAGTTTCGGGAGGTCGGGGGACACAGATACGCAGTATTTT. This gives the protein CASSFGRSGDTDTQYF.